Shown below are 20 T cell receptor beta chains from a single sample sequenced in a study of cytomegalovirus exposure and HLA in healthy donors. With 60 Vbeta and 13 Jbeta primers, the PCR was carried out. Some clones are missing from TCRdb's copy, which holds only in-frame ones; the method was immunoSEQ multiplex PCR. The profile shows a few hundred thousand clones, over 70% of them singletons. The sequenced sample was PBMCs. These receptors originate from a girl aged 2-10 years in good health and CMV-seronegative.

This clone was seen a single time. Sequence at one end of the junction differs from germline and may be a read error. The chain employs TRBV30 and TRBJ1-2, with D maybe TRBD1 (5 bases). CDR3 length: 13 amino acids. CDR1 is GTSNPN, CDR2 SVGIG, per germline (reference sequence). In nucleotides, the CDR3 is TGTGCCTGGAGCCGGGGGGGAAACTTTGGCTACACCTTC. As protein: CAWSRGGNFGYTF.

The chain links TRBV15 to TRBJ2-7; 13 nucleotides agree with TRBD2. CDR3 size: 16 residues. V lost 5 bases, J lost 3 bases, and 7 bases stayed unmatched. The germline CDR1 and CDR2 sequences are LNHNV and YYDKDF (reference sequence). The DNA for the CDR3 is TGTGCCACCAGCTACGACGGACTAGCGGGGGACTACGAGCAGTACTTC. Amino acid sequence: CATSYDGLAGDYEQYF.

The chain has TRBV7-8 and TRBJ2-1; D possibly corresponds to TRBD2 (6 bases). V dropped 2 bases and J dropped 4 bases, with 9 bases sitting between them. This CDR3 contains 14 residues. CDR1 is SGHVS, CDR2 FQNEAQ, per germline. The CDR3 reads CASSLPGSYNEQFF. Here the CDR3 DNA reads TGTGCCAGCAGCTTACCCGGGAGTTACAATGAGCAGTTCTTC.

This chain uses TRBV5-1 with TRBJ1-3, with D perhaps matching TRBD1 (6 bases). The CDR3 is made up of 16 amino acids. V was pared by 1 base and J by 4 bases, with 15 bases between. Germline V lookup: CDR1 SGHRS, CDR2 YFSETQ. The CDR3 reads CASSLSGHLLGNTIYF. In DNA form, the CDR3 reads TGCGCCAGCAGCTTGTCGGGACACCTCCTAGGAAACACCATATATTTT.

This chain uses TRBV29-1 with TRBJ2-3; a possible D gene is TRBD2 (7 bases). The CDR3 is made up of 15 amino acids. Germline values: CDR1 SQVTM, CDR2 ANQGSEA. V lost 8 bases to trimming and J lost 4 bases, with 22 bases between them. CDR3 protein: CSLGGGRVGPDTQYF. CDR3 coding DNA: TGCAGCCTTGGGGGGGGCCGAGTCGGTCCAGATACGCAGTATTTT.

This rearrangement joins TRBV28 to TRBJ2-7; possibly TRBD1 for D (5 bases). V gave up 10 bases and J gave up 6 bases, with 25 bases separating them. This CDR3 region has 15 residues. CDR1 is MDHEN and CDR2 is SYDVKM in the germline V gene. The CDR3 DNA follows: TGTGCCACCAAACGAAAGGGGTCTTCTGGAAGCGAGCAGTACTTC. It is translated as CATKRKGSSGSEQYF.

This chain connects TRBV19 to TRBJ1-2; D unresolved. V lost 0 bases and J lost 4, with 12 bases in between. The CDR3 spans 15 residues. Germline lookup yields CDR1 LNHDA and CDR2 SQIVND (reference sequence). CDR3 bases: TGTGCCAGTAGTATAGATCAGAACGGAGCCTATGGCTACACCTTC. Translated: CASSIDQNGAYGYTF.

The chain's CDR3 is CASSQTGTGGYEQYF. In DNA, the CDR3 is TGTGCCAGCAGCCAAACCGGGACAGGGGGCTACGAGCAGTACTTC. The chain couples TRBV4-2 to TRBJ2-7; TRBD1 aligns across 11 bases. This CDR3 spans 15 amino acids. Germline values: CDR1 LGHNA, CDR2 YNFKEQ. V was clipped by 2 bases and J by 3 bases; unmatched bases: 3.

CDR3 sequence (DNA): TGTGCCAGCAGAAGGTCCGACAGGACCCATACTGAAGCTTTCTTT. Translating gives CASRRSDRTHTEAFF. The V and J genes are TRBV2 and TRBJ1-1; tentative D call: TRBD1 (6 bases). This CDR3 is 15 amino acids long. Germline CDR1 SNHLY, CDR2 FYNNEI. V lost 6 bases and J 5 bases, leaving 19 bases between the germline ends.

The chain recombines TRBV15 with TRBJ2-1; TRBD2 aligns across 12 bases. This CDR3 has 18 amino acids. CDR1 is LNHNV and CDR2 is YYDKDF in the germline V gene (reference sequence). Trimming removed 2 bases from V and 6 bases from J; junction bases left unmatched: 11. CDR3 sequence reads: CATSRTGTSGRSGNEQFF. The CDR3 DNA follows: TGTGCCACCAGCAGAACCGGGACTAGCGGGCGGTCGGGCAATGAGCAGTTCTTC.

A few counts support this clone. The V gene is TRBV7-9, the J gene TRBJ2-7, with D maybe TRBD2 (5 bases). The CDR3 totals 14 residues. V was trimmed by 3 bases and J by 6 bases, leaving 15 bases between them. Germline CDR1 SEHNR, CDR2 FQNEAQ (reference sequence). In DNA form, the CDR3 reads TGTGCCAGCAGCTTTCGCGGGTCTTGGGGCGAGCAGTACTTC. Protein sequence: CASSFRGSWGEQYF.

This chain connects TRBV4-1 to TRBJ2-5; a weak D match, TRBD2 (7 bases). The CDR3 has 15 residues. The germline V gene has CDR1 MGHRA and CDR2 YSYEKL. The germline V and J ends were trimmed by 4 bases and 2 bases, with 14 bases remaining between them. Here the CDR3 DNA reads TGCGCCAGCAGCCCTAACGGGGGGCCTCAAGAGACCCAGTACTTC. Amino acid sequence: CASSPNGGPQETQYF.

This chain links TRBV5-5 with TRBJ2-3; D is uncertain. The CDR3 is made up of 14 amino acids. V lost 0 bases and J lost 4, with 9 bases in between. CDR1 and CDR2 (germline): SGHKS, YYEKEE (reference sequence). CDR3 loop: CASSLGQAPDTQYF. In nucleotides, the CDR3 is TGTGCCAGCAGCTTGGGGCAGGCTCCAGATACGCAGTATTTT.

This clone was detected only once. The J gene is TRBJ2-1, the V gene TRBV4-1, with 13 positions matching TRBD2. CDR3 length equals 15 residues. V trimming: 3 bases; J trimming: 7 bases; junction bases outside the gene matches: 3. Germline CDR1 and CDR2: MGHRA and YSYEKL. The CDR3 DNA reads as TGCGCCAGCAGCCACGGACTAGCGGGAGATAATGAGCAGTTCTTC. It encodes CASSHGLAGDNEQFF.

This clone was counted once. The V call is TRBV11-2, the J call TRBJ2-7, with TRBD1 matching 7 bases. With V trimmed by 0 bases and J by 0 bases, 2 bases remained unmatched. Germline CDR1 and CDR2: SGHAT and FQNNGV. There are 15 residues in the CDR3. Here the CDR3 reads CASSLEGTASYEQYF. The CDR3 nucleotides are TGTGCCAGCAGCTTAGAAGGGACAGCCTCCTACGAGCAGTACTTC. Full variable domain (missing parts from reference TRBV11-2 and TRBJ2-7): EAGVAQSPRYKIIEKRQSVAFWCNPISGHATLYWYQQILGQGPKLLIQFQNNGVVDDSQLPKDRFSAERLKGVDSTLKIQPAKLEDSAVYLCASSLEGTASYEQYFGPGTRLTVT.

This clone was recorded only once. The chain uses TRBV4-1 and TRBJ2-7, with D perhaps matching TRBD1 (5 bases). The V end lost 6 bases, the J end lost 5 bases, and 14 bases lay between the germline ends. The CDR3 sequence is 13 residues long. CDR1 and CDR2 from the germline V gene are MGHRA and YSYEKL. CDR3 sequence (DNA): TGCGCCAGCAGTTTCTCAGGGTACAACGAGCAGTACTTC. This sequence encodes CASSFSGYNEQYF.

The CDR3 loop reads CASSYSTYNEQFF. CDR3 nucleotides: TGTGCCAGCAGTTACTCCACCTACAATGAGCAGTTCTTC. V and J are TRBV6-5 and TRBJ2-1, with D uncertain. There are 13 residues in the CDR3. CDR1 MNHEY and CDR2 SVGAGI come from the germline V gene. V lost 0 bases, J lost 2 bases, and 2 bases lay in between.

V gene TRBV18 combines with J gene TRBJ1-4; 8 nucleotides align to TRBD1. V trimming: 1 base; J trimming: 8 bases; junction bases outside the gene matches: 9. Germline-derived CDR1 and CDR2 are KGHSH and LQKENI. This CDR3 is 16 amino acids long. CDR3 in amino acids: CASSPLSGTGGEKLFF. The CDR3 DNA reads TGTGCCAGCTCACCACTTTCCGGGACAGGAGGGGAAAAACTGTTTTTT.

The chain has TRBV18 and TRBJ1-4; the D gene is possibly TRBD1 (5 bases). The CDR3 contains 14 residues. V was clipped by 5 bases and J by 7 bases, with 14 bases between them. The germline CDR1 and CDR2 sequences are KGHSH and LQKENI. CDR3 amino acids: CASSARMTVEKLFF. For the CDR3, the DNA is TGTGCCAGCTCAGCGAGGATGACAGTTGAAAAACTGTTTTTT.

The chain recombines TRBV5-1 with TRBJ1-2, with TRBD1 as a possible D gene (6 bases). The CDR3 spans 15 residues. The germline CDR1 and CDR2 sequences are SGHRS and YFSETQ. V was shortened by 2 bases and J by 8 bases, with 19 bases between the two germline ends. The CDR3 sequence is CASSFYRTVREGYTF. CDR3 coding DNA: TGCGCCAGCAGCTTCTACCGGACAGTTAGGGAAGGCTACACCTTC. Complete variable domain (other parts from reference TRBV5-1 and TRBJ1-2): KAGVTQTPRYLIKTRGQQVTLSCSPISGHRSVSWYQQTPGQGLQFLFEYFSETQRNKGNFPGRFSGRQFSNSRSEMNVSTLELGDSALYLCASSFYRTVREGYTFGSGTRLTVV.